Sequencing of this TCR beta chain was carried out in a study of T-cell reconstitution after alpha-beta-depleted transplantation in children. Study-level findings and limits: Some patients' high day-60 TCRbeta diversity was attributed to recipient cells surviving conditioning. Approximately two months post-transplant, alpha-beta T cells reportedly originated from several hundred expanded graft clones. T cells produced anew were the main source of T-cell counts and diversity one year after transplant.

A library of TCRbeta sequences, prepared with unique molecular identifiers, was generated. One entry per CDR3 protein, called by TCRdb with MiXCR from the PCR reads. In the table there are about 300,000 distinct CDR3 sequences, 6% to 10% of which are singletons. The CDR3 covers 15 residues. Per the germline V gene, CDR1 is SGDLS and CDR2 is YYNGEE. The trim removed 0 bases at V and 7 bases at J, leaving 4 bases unmatched. This clonotype appeared many times. Antigen specificity is unknown. The chain uses TRBV9 and TRBJ2-2; 9 bases are a match to TRBD1. This TCR was recovered from a female patient aged 2-9 years who had a stem cell transplant for Fanconi anemia, so the T cells may come from the graft donor. Source: peripheral blood, taken 360 days after TCRalphabeta/CD19-depleted stem cell transplant. CDR3 nucleotides: TGTGCCAGCAGCGTAGTGGGACAGGGCGTCGGGGAGCTGTTTTTT. Its protein product is CASSVVGQGVGELFF.